This T cell receptor (beta chain) came from a study of T-cell reconstitution after alpha-beta-depleted transplantation in children. Points on this clonotype: Its antigen is not identified. The junction differs from germline at one of its ends, possibly a read error.

Whole-study results and caveats: After transplant, high TCRbeta diversity at day 60 in some patients arose from surviving recipient T cells and thymic progenitors. Alpha-beta T cells present about two months after transplant were reported to originate from several hundred expanded graft clones. At the one-year point after transplant, T-cell counts and TCRbeta diversity were found to come mostly from T cells that had been newly produced.

The germline gives CDR1 MNHEY, CDR2 SMNVEV (reference sequence). CDR3 length equals 13 residues. For TCRbeta, the library was prepared with unique molecular identifiers. TCRdb ran MiXCR on the PCR reads and lists one entry per CDR3 protein. This sample has roughly 400,000 distinct CDR3 sequences; roughly two fifths occur once, and the top ten carry around 29%. This TCR was sampled from a girl aged 2 to 10 with aplastic anemia, due to receive a stem cell transplant. The V and J genes are TRBV27 and TRBJ1-1; D not resolved. The sequenced sample was PBMCs, obtained before TCRalphabeta/CD19-depleted stem cell transplant. The CDR3 nucleotides are TGTGCCCGCAGTTTTAACCTGAACACTGAAGCTTTCTTT. This sequence encodes CARSFNLNTEAFF.